This T cell receptor beta chain was observed in a study of cytomegalovirus exposure and HLA in healthy donors. Points from the study as a whole: Published work reported that the classifier diagnosed cytomegalovirus status with high specificity and sensitivity. An ancestry cluster, one associated with Asian ancestry, reportedly showed fewer N-insertions than the approximately 720-donor mean in a later analysis.

Note on this clone: Its antigen is currently unknown. One end of the junction varies from germline; a read error may be responsible.

Germline V gives CDR1 SGHRS, CDR2 YFSETQ. The CDR3 spans 16 residues. The PCR contained 60 Vbeta and 13 Jbeta primers. The table came from immunoSEQ multiplex PCR; TCRdb's copy has only in-frame clones and leaves some out. The sample lists about 31,000 clones, approximately 47% occurring once. The sample consisted of PBMCs. The sequence was obtained from a woman between 45 and 65 years old in good health and CMV-seronegative. V is TRBV5-1 and J is TRBJ1-4; D not resolved. CDR3 loop: CVSSLGSYEGGEKLFF. The CDR3 DNA is TGCGTCAGCAGCTTGGGGTCGTACGAGGGCGGGGAAAAACTGTTTTTT.